This TCR beta chain was profiled in a study of persistence of HIV-infected CD4 T cells. The libraries were made with immunoSEQ version 4 in survey mode. Genomic DNA was diluted to 10 ng/uL, up to 1 ug per sample. Libraries were prepared by immunoSEQ multiplex PCR; TCRdb keeps only in-frame clonotypes and omits some of them. The table includes around 28,000 clones, approximately 78% detected once. Comment on this clone: Its cognate antigen is unknown.

General study results and limits: Antigen-responding cells were enriched for degenerate expanded CDR3beta sequences.

Lysates of CMV-infected fibroblasts at around 10 ug/mL stimulated these cells. CD40L-negative CD69-negative CD45RO-high memory CD4+ T cells were sorted as populations depleted of antigen-responding cells. For at least 4 years, plasma HIV-1 RNA was undetectable (<50 copies/mL). This TCR was recovered from an adult man with HIV who was CMV-seropositive. Sample: CD4+ T cells sorted from PBMCs after approximately 19-hour stimulation, taken from a patient who received antiretroviral therapy.

Written as DNA, the CDR3 is TGTGCCACCAGTGATTATGGTAGCGGGGGAACCTACGAGCAGTACTTC. Residues: CATSDYGSGGTYEQYF. The rearrangement links TRBV24-1 to TRBJ2-7; 9 bases align to TRBD2. The CDR3 runs 16 residues. Germline V gene sequence: CDR1 KGHDR, CDR2 SFDVKD. V lost 2 bases, J lost 2 bases, and 6 bases stayed unmatched.